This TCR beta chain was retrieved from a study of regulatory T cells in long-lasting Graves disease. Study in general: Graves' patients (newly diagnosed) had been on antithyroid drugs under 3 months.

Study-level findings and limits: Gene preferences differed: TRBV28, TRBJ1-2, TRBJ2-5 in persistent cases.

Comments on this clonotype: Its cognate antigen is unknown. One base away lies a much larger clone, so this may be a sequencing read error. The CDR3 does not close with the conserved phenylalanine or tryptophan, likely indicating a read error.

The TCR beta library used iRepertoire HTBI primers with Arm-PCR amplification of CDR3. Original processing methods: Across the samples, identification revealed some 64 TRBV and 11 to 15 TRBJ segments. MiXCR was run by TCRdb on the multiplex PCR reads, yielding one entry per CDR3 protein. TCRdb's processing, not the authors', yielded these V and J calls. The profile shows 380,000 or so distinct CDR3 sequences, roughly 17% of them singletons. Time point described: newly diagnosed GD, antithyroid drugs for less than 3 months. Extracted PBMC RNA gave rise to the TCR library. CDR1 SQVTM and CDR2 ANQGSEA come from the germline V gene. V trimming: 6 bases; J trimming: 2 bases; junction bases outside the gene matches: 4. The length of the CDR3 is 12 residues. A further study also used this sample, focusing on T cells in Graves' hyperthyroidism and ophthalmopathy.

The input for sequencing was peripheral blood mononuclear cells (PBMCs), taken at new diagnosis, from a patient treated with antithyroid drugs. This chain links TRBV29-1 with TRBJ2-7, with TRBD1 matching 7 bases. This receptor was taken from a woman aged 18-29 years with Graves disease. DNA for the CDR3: TGCAGCGTGGCGACAGGGACCTACGAGCAGTACATC. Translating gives CSVATGTYEQYI.